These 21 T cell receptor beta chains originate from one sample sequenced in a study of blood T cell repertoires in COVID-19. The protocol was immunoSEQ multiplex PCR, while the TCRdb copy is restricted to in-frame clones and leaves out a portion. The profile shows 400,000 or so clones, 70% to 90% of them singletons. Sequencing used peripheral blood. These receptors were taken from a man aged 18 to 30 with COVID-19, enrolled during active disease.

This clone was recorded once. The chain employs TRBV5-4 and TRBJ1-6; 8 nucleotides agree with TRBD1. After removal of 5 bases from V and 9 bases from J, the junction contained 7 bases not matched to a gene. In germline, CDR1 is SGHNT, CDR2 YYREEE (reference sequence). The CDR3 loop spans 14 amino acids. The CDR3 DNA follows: TGTGCCAGCAGATCTCAGGGGGCGGTTTCACCCCTCCACTTT. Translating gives CASRSQGAVSPLHF.

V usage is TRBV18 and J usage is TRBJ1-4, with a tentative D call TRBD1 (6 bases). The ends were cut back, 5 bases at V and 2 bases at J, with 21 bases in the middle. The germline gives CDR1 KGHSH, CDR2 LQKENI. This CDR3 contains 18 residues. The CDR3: CASSAIQGYQETNEKLFF. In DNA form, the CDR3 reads TGTGCCAGCTCAGCAATACAGGGATATCAGGAGACTAATGAAAAACTGTTTTTT.

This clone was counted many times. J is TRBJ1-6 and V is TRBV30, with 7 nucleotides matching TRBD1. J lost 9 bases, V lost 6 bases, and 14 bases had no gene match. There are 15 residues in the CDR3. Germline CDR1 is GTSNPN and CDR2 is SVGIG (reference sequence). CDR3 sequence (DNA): TGTGCCTGCAGACTACAGGGGATGTCAGGTTCACCCCTCCACTTT. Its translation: CACRLQGMSGSPLHF.

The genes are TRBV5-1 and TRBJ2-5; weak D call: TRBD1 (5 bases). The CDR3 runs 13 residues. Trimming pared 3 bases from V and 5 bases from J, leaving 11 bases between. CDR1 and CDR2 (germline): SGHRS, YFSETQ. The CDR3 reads CASSSDPGETQYF. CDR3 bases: TGCGCCAGCAGCTCGGACCCAGGGGAGACCCAGTACTTC.

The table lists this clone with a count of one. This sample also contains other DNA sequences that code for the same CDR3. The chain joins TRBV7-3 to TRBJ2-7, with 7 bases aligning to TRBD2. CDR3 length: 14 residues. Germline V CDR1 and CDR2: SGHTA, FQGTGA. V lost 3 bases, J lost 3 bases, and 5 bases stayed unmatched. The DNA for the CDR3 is TGTGCCAGCAGCTTGGGCGGGAGTGGCTACGAGCAGTACTTC. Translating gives CASSLGGSGYEQYF.

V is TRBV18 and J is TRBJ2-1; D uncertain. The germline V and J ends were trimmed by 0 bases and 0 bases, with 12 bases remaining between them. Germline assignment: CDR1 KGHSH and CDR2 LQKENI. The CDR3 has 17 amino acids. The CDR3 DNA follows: TGTGCCAGCTCACCACCGAGGTTTAGGAGCTCCTACAATGAGCAGTTCTTC. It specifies CASSPPRFRSSYNEQFF.

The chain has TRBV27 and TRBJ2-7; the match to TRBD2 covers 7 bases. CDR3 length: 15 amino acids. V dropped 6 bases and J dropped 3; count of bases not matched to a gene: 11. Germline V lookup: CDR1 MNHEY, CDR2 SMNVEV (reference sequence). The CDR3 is CASSKTGTNLYEQYF. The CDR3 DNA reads TGTGCCAGCAGCAAAACCGGGACTAACCTCTACGAGCAGTACTTC.

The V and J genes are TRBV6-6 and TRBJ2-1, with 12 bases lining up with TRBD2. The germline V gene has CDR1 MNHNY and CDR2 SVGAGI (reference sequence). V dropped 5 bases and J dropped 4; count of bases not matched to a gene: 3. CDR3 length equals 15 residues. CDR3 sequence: CASSRTSGAYNEQFF. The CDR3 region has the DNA TGTGCCAGCAGTCGGACTAGCGGGGCTTACAATGAGCAGTTCTTC.

CDR3 sequence: CAWSVGSGRSDTQYF. CDR3 DNA sequence: TGTGCCTGGAGTGTCGGCTCGGGGAGGTCAGATACGCAGTATTTT. This sequence joins TRBV30 and TRBJ2-3, with D perhaps matching TRBD2 (6 bases). The CDR3 is made up of 15 amino acids. CDR1 and CDR2 (germline): GTSNPN, SVGIG (reference sequence). Deletions cut 0 bases from V and 4 bases from J, with 14 bases between.

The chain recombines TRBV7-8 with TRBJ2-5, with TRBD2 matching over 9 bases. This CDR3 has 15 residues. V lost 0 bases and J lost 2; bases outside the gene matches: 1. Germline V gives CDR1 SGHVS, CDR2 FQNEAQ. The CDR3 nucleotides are TGTGCCAGCAGCTTAGCGCTAGCGGGGCAAGAGACCCAGTACTTC. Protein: CASSLALAGQETQYF.

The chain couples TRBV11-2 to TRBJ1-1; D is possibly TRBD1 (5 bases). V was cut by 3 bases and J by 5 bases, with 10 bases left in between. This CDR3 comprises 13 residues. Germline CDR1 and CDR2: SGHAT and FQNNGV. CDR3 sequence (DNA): TGTGCCAGCAGCTTCCAGGGAGGTACTGAAGCTTTCTTT. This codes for CASSFQGGTEAFF. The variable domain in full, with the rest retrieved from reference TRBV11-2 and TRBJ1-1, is EAGVAQSPRYKIIEKRQSVAFWCNPISGHATLYWYQQILGQGPKLLIQFQNNGVVDDSQLPKDRFSAERLKGVDSTLKIQPAKLEDSAVYLCASSFQGGTEAFFGQGTRLTVV.

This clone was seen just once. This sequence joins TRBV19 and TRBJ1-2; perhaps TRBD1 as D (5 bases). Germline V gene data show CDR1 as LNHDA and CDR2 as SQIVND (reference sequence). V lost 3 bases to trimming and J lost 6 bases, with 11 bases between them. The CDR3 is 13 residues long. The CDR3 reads CASSMRQGDGYTF. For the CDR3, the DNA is TGTGCCAGTAGTATGAGGCAGGGTGATGGCTACACCTTC. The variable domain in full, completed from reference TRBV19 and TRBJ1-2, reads DGGITQSPKYLFRKEGQNVTLSCEQNLNHDAMYWYRQDPGQGLRLIYYSQIVNDFQKGDIAEGYSVSREKKESFPLTVTSAQKNPTAFYLCASSMRQGDGYTFGSGTRLTVV.

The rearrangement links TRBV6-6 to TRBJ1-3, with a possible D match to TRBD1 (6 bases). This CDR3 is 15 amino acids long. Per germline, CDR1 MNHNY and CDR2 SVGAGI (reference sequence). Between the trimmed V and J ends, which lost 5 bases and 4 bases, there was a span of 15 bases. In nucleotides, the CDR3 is TGTGCCAGCAGTCCTAGGGGGTTGACCGGAAACACCATATATTTT. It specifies CASSPRGLTGNTIYF.

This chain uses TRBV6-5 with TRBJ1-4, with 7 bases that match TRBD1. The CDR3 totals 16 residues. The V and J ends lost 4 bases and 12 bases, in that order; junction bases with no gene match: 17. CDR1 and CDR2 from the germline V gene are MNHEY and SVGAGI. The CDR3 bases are TGTGCCAGCAGTTCTGTCCTCGGGACAGCCTTTGGGGAACTGTTTTTT. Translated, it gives CASSSVLGTAFGELFF.

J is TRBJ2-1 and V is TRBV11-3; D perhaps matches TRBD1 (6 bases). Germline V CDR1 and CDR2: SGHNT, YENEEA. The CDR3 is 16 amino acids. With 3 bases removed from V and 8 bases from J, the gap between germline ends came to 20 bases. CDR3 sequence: CASSFSGDTRGDEQFF. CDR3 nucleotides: TGTGCCAGCAGCTTCTCCGGGGACACCAGGGGCGATGAGCAGTTCTTC.

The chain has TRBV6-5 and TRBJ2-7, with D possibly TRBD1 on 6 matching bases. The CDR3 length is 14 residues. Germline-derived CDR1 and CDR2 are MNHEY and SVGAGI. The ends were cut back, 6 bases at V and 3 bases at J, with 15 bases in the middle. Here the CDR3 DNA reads TGTGCCAGCAGCAGCAGGGGCCAGGGCTACGAGCAGTACTTC. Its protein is CASSSRGQGYEQYF.

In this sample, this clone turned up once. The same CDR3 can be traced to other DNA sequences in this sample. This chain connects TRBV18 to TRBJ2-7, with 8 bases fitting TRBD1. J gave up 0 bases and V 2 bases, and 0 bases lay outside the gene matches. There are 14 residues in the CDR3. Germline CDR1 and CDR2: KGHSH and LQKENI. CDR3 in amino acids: CASSPGQGSYEQYF. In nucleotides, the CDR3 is TGTGCCAGCTCACCAGGACAGGGCTCCTACGAGCAGTACTTC.

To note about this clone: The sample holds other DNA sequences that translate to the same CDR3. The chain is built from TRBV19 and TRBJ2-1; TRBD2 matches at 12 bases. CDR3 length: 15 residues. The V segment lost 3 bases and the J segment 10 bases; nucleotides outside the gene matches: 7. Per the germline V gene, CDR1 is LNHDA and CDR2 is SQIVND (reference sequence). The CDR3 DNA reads TGTGCCAGTAGTATCGGGCTAGCGGGGGGGCAGGAGCAGTTCTTC. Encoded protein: CASSIGLAGGQEQFF.

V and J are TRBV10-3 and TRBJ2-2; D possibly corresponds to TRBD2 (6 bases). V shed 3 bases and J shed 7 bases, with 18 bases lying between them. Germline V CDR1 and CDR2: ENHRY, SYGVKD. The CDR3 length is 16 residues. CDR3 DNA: TGTGCCATCAGTGATAGAGGCGGGAAAGGATTCGGGGAGCTGTTTTTT. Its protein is CAISDRGGKGFGELFF.

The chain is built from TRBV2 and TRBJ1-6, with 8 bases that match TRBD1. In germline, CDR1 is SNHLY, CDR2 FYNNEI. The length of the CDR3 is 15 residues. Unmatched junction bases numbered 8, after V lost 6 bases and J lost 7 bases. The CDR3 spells CASSMETGENSPLHF. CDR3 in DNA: TGTGCCAGCAGCATGGAGACAGGGGAAAATTCACCCCTCCACTTT. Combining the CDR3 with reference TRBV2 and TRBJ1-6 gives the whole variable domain EPEVTQTPSHQVTQMGQEVILRCVPISNHLYFYWYRQILGQKVEFLVSFYNNEISEKSEIFDDQFSVERPDGSNFTLKIRSTKLEDSAMYFCASSMETGENSPLHFGNGTRLTVT.

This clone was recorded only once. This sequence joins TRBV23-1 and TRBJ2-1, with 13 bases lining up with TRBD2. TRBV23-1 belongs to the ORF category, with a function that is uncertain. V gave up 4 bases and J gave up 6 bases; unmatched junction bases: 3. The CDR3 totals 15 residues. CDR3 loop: CASSPGLAGVNEQFF. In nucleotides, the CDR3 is TGCGCCAGCAGTCCAGGACTAGCGGGAGTCAATGAGCAGTTCTTC.